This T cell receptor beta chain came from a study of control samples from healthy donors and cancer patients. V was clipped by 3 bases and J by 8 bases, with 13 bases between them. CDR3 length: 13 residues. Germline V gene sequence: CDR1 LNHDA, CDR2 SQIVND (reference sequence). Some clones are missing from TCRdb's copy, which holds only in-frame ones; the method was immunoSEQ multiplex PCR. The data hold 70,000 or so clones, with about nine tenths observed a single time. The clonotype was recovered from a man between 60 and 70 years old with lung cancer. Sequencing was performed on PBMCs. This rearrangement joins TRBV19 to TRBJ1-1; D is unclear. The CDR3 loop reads CASSIGLAVEAFF. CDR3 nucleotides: TGTGCCAGTAGTATTGGGCTTGCAGTGGAAGCTTTCTTT. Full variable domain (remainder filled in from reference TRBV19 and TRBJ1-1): DGGITQSPKYLFRKEGQNVTLSCEQNLNHDAMYWYRQDPGQGLRLIYYSQIVNDFQKGDIAEGYSVSREKKESFPLTVTSAQKNPTAFYLCASSIGLAVEAFFGQGTRLTVV.